Each of the 16 T cell receptor beta chains below was sequenced from the same sample in a study of blood T cell repertoires in COVID-19. The table came from immunoSEQ multiplex PCR; TCRdb's copy has only in-frame clones and leaves some out. Of roughly 170,000 clones in the sample, roughly nine tenths were seen once. The specimen sequenced was peripheral blood. Receptors originate from a man between 70 and 80 years old with active or convalescent COVID-19.

The chain couples TRBV19 to TRBJ2-5; 10 nucleotides line up with TRBD1. In germline, CDR1 is LNHDA, CDR2 SQIVND (reference sequence). Trimming took 5 bases from V and 5 from J; bases not matched to a gene: 11. This CDR3 spans 16 amino acids. The CDR3 DNA reads as TGTGCCAGTAGTGCAAACCCGGGACAGGGGAGGGAGACCCAGTACTTC. The encoded protein is CASSANPGQGRETQYF.

The chain recombines TRBV29-1 with TRBJ2-5, with D maybe TRBD1 (5 bases). This CDR3 is 14 amino acids long. From germline, CDR1 is SQVTM and CDR2 ANQGSEA. V shed 6 bases and J shed 2 bases, with 16 bases lying between them. Here the CDR3 DNA reads TGCAGCGTCTACAGGTCCACCGAACAAGAGACCCAGTACTTC. Its protein product is CSVYRSTEQETQYF. Complete variable domain (other parts from reference TRBV29-1 and TRBJ2-5): SAVISQKPSRDICQRGTSLTIQCQVDSQVTMMFWYRQQPGQSLTLIATANQGSEATYESGFVIDKFPISRPNLTFSTLTVSNMSPEDSSIYLCSVYRSTEQETQYFGPGTRLLVL.

This clone was seen only once. The chain uses TRBV18 and TRBJ2-1; a weak D match, TRBD1 (6 bases). The ends were cut back, 6 bases at V and 0 bases at J, with 12 bases in the middle. Germline CDR1 KGHSH, CDR2 LQKENI. The CDR3 runs 15 residues. The CDR3 DNA sequence: TGTGCCAGCTCCCCGGGACACATCTCCTACAATGAGCAGTTCTTC. As protein: CASSPGHISYNEQFF. Complete variable domain (other parts from reference TRBV18 and TRBJ2-1): NAGVMQNPRHLVRRRGQEARLRCSPMKGHSHVYWYRQLPEEGLKFMVYLQKENIIDESGMPKERFSAEFPKEGPSILRIQQVVRGDSAAYFCASSPGHISYNEQFFGPGTRLTVL.

This chain uses TRBV14 with TRBJ1-3; D remains ambiguous. Germline CDR1 reads SGHDN; CDR2 reads FVKESK. The CDR3 is made up of 14 amino acids. Trimming removed 4 bases from V and 0 bases from J, with 7 bases in between. DNA for the CDR3: TGTGCCAGCAGCCCCGGTATCTCTGGAAACACCATATATTTT. Protein sequence: CASSPGISGNTIYF.

The chain employs TRBV28 and TRBJ1-3; no reliable D call. The CDR3 consists of 15 residues. Germline V lookup: CDR1 MDHEN, CDR2 SYDVKM. Trimming stripped 2 bases from V and 3 bases from J, with 11 bases between. CDR3 sequence (DNA): TGTGCCAGCAGTTTAGACCCAGGAGGTGGAAACACCATATATTTT. Residues: CASSLDPGGGNTIYF.

The rearrangement uses TRBV27 and TRBJ1-5; 7 bases match TRBD1. CDR1 is MNHEY and CDR2 is SMNVEV in the germline V gene (reference sequence). This CDR3 has 15 residues. The V segment lost 4 bases and the J segment 0 bases; nucleotides outside the gene matches: 3. CDR3 residues: CASSSDRASNQPQHF. CDR3 bases: TGTGCCAGCAGTTCTGACAGGGCTAGCAATCAGCCCCAGCATTTT.

This clone was recorded a few times. The CDR3, as DNA: TGTGCCAGCAGTTACTCGCGCGGCGGCTACTATGGCTACACCTTC. This gives the protein CASSYSRGGYYGYTF. The rearrangement links TRBV6-5 to TRBJ1-2, with D hard to call. Germline V gene data show CDR1 as MNHEY and CDR2 as SVGAGI. The CDR3 totals 15 residues. The V end was cut by 0 bases, the J end by 3 bases, with 11 bases between.

V and J are TRBV27 and TRBJ1-1; TRBD1 matches 7 bases. V lost 6 bases to trimming and J lost 4 bases; unmatched junction nucleotides: 5. There are 13 residues in the CDR3. Looked up from germline, CDR1 is MNHEY and CDR2 is SMNVEV (reference sequence). CDR3 sequence: CASRRTGSTEAFF. The CDR3 nucleotides read TGTGCCAGCAGACGGACAGGCTCCACTGAAGCTTTCTTT.

The CDR3 loop reads CAASYRDYPYEQYF. In DNA, the CDR3 is TGTGCCGCCTCATACCGGGACTACCCCTACGAGCAGTACTTC. V usage is TRBV6-5 and J usage is TRBJ2-7; 7 nucleotides align to TRBD2. The CDR3 loop spans 14 amino acids. Germline V gene data show CDR1 as MNHEY and CDR2 as SVGAGI. V trimming: 11 bases; J trimming: 2 bases; junction bases outside the gene matches: 12.

The chain employs TRBV4-1 and TRBJ2-2; a weak D match, TRBD2 (6 bases). Trimming took off 1 base at V and 9 bases at J, with 18 bases between the two ends. The CDR3 covers 16 residues. Germline CDR1 and CDR2: MGHRA and YSYEKL. The CDR3 loop reads CASSQGGVALARELFF. CDR3 DNA: TGCGCCAGCAGCCAAGGCGGGGTAGCCCTTGCCCGGGAGCTGTTTTTT.

The chain employs TRBV18 and TRBJ2-7; TRBD1 matches 9 bases. The CDR3 contains 15 residues. Looked up from germline, CDR1 is KGHSH and CDR2 is LQKENI. V was clipped by 3 bases and J by 5 bases; unmatched bases: 8. The CDR3 coding sequence is TGTGCCAGCTCACCCGGGACAGGGTCTTCGGACGAGCAGTACTTC. As protein: CASSPGTGSSDEQYF.

The chain has TRBV18 and TRBJ2-7, with D perhaps TRBD2 (5 bases). The germline V gene has CDR1 KGHSH and CDR2 LQKENI. The germline V and J ends were trimmed by 5 bases and 3 bases, with 17 bases remaining between them. There are 15 residues in the CDR3. The CDR3 sequence: CASSVRAGPLYEQYF. The CDR3 DNA reads TGTGCCAGCTCAGTTAGGGCGGGTCCCCTCTACGAGCAGTACTTC. The full variable domain, with the rest looked up from reference TRBV18 and TRBJ2-7, is NAGVMQNPRHLVRRRGQEARLRCSPMKGHSHVYWYRQLPEEGLKFMVYLQKENIIDESGMPKERFSAEFPKEGPSILRIQQVVRGDSAAYFCASSVRAGPLYEQYFGPGTRLTVT.

This clone was counted once. The chain links TRBV6-5 to TRBJ1-2; tentatively, D is TRBD1 (5 bases). CDR3 length: 15 residues. Trimming removed 0 bases from V and 8 bases from J, with 16 bases in between. Germline V gives CDR1 MNHEY, CDR2 SVGAGI. The CDR3 DNA reads TGTGCCAGCAGTTACTCTGGCAAGTGGGGCGGCGGCTACACCTTC. Its translation: CASSYSGKWGGGYTF.

The CDR3 sequence is CASRPGTGSSYNSPLHF. Written as DNA, the CDR3 is TGTGCCAGCCGACCCGGGACAGGGAGCTCCTATAATTCACCCCTCCACTTT. The chain employs TRBV2 and TRBJ1-6, with 9 bases that match TRBD1. From germline, CDR1 is SNHLY and CDR2 FYNNEI. The CDR3 totals 17 residues. Germline trimming cut 8 bases from V and 0 bases from J; bases unmatched to any gene: 8.

This CDR3 reads CASSLRGNSPLHF. CDR3 sequence (DNA): TGTGCCAGCAGCTTAAGGGGGAATTCACCCCTCCACTTT. J is TRBJ1-6 and V is TRBV13; D perhaps matches TRBD1 (6 bases). Germline V gene lookup returns CDR1 PRHDT and CDR2 FYEKMQ (reference sequence). V lost 2 bases to trimming and J lost 7 bases, with 6 bases between them. The CDR3 runs to 13 residues. The entire variable domain, with the rest obtained from reference TRBV13 and TRBJ1-6, is as follows: AAGVIQSPRHLIKEKRETATLKCYPIPRHDTVYWYQQGPGQDPQFLISFYEKMQSDKGSIPDRFSAQQFSDYHSELNMSSLELGDSALYFCASSLRGNSPLHFGNGTRLTVT.

The V call is TRBV19, the J call TRBJ1-2; weak D call: TRBD1 (5 bases). The CDR3 consists of 16 residues. Trimming left V 0 bases short and J 4 bases short, with 15 bases between. Germline CDR1 and CDR2: LNHDA and SQIVND (reference sequence). DNA of the CDR3: TGTGCCAGTAGTATAGATACCAGGGTCGGAGTCTATGGCTACACCTTC. This codes for CASSIDTRVGVYGYTF.